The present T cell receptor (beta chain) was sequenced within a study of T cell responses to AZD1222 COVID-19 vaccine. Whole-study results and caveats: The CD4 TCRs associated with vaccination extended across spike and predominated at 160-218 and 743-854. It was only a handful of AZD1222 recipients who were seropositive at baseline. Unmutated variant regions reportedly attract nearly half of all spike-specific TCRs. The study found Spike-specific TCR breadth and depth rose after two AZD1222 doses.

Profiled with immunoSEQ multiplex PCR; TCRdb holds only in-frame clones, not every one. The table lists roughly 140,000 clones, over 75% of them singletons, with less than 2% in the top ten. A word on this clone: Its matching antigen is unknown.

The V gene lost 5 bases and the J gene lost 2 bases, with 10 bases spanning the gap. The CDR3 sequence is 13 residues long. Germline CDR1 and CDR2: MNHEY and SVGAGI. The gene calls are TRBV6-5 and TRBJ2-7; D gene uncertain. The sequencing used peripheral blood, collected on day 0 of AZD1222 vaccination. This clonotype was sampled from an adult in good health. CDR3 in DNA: TGTGCCAGCAGTAATTCACAGCCCTACGAGCAGTACTTC. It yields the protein CASSNSQPYEQYF.